The rows below give T cell receptor beta chains drawn from one sample of a study of T cell responses to AZD1222 COVID-19 vaccine. TCRdb keeps only in-frame clones here, not all; method: immunoSEQ multiplex PCR. This table holds 250,000 or so clones, over 90% found once. Sequences were derived from peripheral blood, sampled on day 0 of AZD1222 vaccination. The receptors originated from an adult in good health. Both conserved end residues are trimmed from each CDR3.

v_gene | CDR3aa
TRBV6-1 | ASSSGGSYEQY
TRBV5-1 | ASSHRVSGANVLT
TRBV5-1 | ASSLGGQVGNEQF
TRBV29-1 | SAGLPPYEQY
TRBV28 | ASRGTGGGNQPQH
TRBV4-1 | ASSQDPGVRNQPQH
TRBV29-1 | SVERDPRGTEAF
TRBV11-3 | ASSLGGNQETQY
TRBV6-2/TRBV6-3 | ASSYGTGHTDTQY
TRBV5-1 | ASSLGEGGTAYGYT
TRBV19 | ASSTGQGHYNEQF
TRBV23-1 | ASLGTMANSPLH
TRBV28 | ASRPPGQGTYEQY
TRBV13 | ASSSGPGTDTQY
TRBV11-2 | ASSLEANYGYT
TRBV5-6 | ASSLFVSGAGNQPQH
TRBV5-6 | ASSWRGLYEQY
TRBV9 | ASSVGDSPNYGYT
TRBV5-1 | ASSLGSGGVGTEAF
TRBV28 | ASSGRGEQF
TRBV6-1 | ASSESGLAGDEQF
TRBV7-3 | ASSFGGAYEQY
TRBV10-3 | AISEMGGNTEAF
TRBV27 | ASSTRTGWYTEAF
TRBV11-2 | ASSLFVQDIPF
TRBV3-1/TRBV3-2 | ASSQDMRRRSYNEQF
TRBV7-9 | ASSSRNTIY
TRBV5-1 | ASSGPILQGEQF
TRBV7-3 | ASSSTYNSPLH
TRBV6-1 | ASSEAGQGANEQF
TRBV28 | ASSLRGVRNIQY
TRBV28 | ASTPSGPEDRETQY
TRBV28 | ASSHTVLAYEQY
TRBV6-5 | ASSSQGNTGELF
TRBV28 | ASSLAGSYEQY
TRBV2 | ASTPDRSMGGYT